These 15 T cell receptor beta chains came from one sample sequenced in a study of blood T cell repertoires in COVID-19. Generated by immunoSEQ multiplex PCR, the TCRdb table keeps only in-frame clones and is missing some. The sample consists of about 42,000 clones, 60% to 80% of them appearing once. The sequenced material came from peripheral blood. The source is a woman aged 80 or over with acute or convalescent COVID-19.

The V gene is TRBV11-3, the J gene TRBJ2-1, with 11 bases identical to TRBD2. The CDR3 is 15 residues long. V trimming: 5 bases; J trimming: 7 bases; junction bases outside the gene matches: 7. Per the germline V gene, CDR1 is SGHNT and CDR2 is YENEEA. CDR3 sequence: CASSPLAGALNEQFF. The CDR3 coding sequence is TGTGCCAGCAGCCCACTAGCGGGAGCCTTAAATGAGCAGTTCTTC.

This clone was seen once. The CDR3 DNA reads TGTGCCAGTAGTATACAGGCCGGGGATGCGGAAAACATTCAGTACTTC. Translation gives CASSIQAGDAENIQYF. The chain has TRBV19 and TRBJ2-4; a weak D match, TRBD2 (5 bases). The germline V gene has CDR1 LNHDA and CDR2 SQIVND (reference sequence). V was shortened by 2 bases and J by 5 bases, with 16 bases between the two germline ends. This CDR3 spans 16 amino acids.

V is TRBV18 and J is TRBJ1-1; D not certain. CDR3 length: 14 residues. Germline-derived CDR1 and CDR2 are KGHSH and LQKENI. Trimming left V 2 bases short and J 1 base short, with 8 bases between. The CDR3 sequence is CASSPGRENTEAFF. The CDR3 DNA sequence: TGTGCCAGCTCACCAGGGAGGGAGAACACTGAAGCTTTCTTT.

V gene TRBV3-1 (or the pseudogene TRBV3-2) combines with J gene TRBJ2-1, with 9 positions matching TRBD2. Germline trimming cut 3 bases from V and 2 bases from J; bases unmatched to any gene: 5. The germline V gene has CDR1 LGHDT and CDR2 YNNKEL (reference sequence). The CDR3 sequence is 16 residues long. The CDR3 sequence is CASSHLAGVTYNEQFF. In nucleotides, the CDR3 is TGTGCCAGCAGCCATTTAGCGGGAGTTACCTACAATGAGCAGTTCTTC.

The chain couples TRBV7-6 to TRBJ2-5, with 9 bases fitting TRBD1. The ends lost 4 bases at V and 4 bases at J; junction bases unmatched: 4. The CDR3 covers 14 residues. Germline V CDR1 and CDR2: SGHVS, FNYEAQ. CDR3 protein: CASSYTGGIETQYF. CDR3 in DNA: TGTGCCAGCAGCTACACAGGGGGCATAGAGACCCAGTACTTC. Full variable domain (outside the CDR3, taken from reference TRBV7-6 and TRBJ2-5): GAGVSQSPRYKVTKRGQDVALRCDPISGHVSLYWYRQALGQGPEFLTYFNYEAQQDKSGLPNDRFSAERPEGSISTLTIQRTEQRDSAMYRCASSYTGGIETQYFGPGTRLLVL.

This sequence joins TRBV20-1 and TRBJ1-6; TRBD1 matches 9 bases. With V trimmed by 3 bases and J by 9 bases, 6 bases remained unmatched. The CDR3 length is 14 residues. Germline V gene data show CDR1 as DFQATT and CDR2 as SNEGSKA (reference sequence). The CDR3: CSASDDRGTSPLHF. The CDR3 DNA reads as TGCAGTGCTAGTGACGACAGGGGGACTTCACCCCTCCACTTT.

The J gene is TRBJ2-6, the V gene TRBV19; D is uncertain. The germline gives CDR1 LNHDA, CDR2 SQIVND (reference sequence). The CDR3 length is 14 residues. V gave up 7 bases and J gave up 2 bases, with 9 bases separating them. This CDR3 is CASIPVAGANVLTF. CDR3 in DNA: TGTGCCAGTATTCCGGTTGCTGGGGCCAACGTCCTGACTTTC.

The rearrangement joins TRBV19 to TRBJ2-1; D uncertain. This CDR3 comprises 14 residues. The V gene lost 0 bases and the J gene lost 7 bases, with 10 bases spanning the gap. Germline CDR1 and CDR2: LNHDA and SQIVND (reference sequence). CDR3 protein: CASSIDPSSNEQFF. The DNA of the CDR3 is TGTGCCAGTAGTATAGACCCCTCCAGTAATGAGCAGTTCTTC.

This clone has a single count. The chain links TRBV5-1 to TRBJ2-2; no reliable D call. V lost 0 bases, J lost 1 base, and 4 bases lay in between. This CDR3 has 14 amino acids. Germline CDR1 and CDR2: SGHRS and YFSETQ. The CDR3 loop reads CASSLAQNTGELFF. The CDR3 DNA follows: TGCGCCAGCAGCTTGGCCCAGAACACCGGGGAGCTGTTTTTT.

V is TRBV5-4 and J is TRBJ1-1, with TRBD1 identical over 7 bases. Per the germline V gene, CDR1 is SGHNT and CDR2 is YYREEE (reference sequence). The ends lost 2 bases at V and 0 bases at J; junction bases unmatched: 10. CDR3 size: 17 residues. The CDR3 protein is CASSFPGQKFMNTEAFF. The DNA for the CDR3 is TGTGCCAGCAGCTTCCCGGGACAGAAATTCATGAACACTGAAGCTTTCTTT.

The V and J genes are TRBV4-1 and TRBJ1-5; TRBD1 is a possible D gene (5 bases). Germline CDR1 and CDR2: MGHRA and YSYEKL. V was shortened by 4 bases and J by 4 bases, with 14 bases between the two germline ends. There are 15 residues in the CDR3. As DNA, the CDR3 is TGCGCCAGCAGCCCCAGGGAATTGTTTAATCAGCCCCAGCATTTT. Translation gives CASSPRELFNQPQHF.

This clone has a handful of counts. V and J are TRBV5-8 and TRBJ1-1; TRBD1 matches 9 bases. V shed 7 bases, J shed 0 bases, and the junction held 10 bases outside the gene matches. Germline loops: CDR1 SGHTS, CDR2 YDEGEE. The CDR3 is 16 amino acids. The CDR3 DNA sequence: TGTGCCAGCCCGGACAGGGGTGAGGGGATGAACACTGAAGCTTTCTTT. As protein: CASPDRGEGMNTEAFF.

The chain links TRBV27 to TRBJ1-1, with a weak D call TRBD1 (6 bases). V lost 4 bases and J 4 bases, leaving 10 bases between the germline ends. Germline lookup yields CDR1 MNHEY and CDR2 SMNVEV (reference sequence). This CDR3 has 13 residues. In nucleotides, the CDR3 is TGTGCCAGCAGTTGGGCAGGGGTCACTGAAGCTTTCTTT. This gives the protein CASSWAGVTEAFF.

The chain uses TRBV21-1 and TRBJ2-1; the table gives TRBD2 as D, unverified against the DNA. TRBV21-1 is termed a pseudogene. The CDR3 spans 17 residues. CDR3 sequence reads: CASSTTSGPSSYNEQFF. In nucleotides, the CDR3 is TGTGCCAGCAGCACGACTAGCGGCCCCAGCTCCTACAATGAGCAGTTCTTC.

This clone was observed a few times. The chain carries TRBV4-1 and TRBJ2-2, with D perhaps TRBD1 (6 bases). There are 17 residues in the CDR3. Germline loops: CDR1 MGHRA, CDR2 YSYEKL. Trimming removed 8 bases from V and 1 base from J, with 20 bases in between. The CDR3 protein is CASGSGLGQLNTGELFF. As DNA, the CDR3 is TGCGCCAGCGGGAGCGGACTTGGACAGTTGAACACCGGGGAGCTGTTTTTT.